This T cell receptor (beta chain) emerged from a study of glioma-infiltrating T cells. CDR3 length: 14 residues. V gave up 7 bases and J gave up 2 bases, with 13 bases separating them. Germline V gene lookup returns CDR1 MNHNS and CDR2 SASEGT. Using RNA template, CDR3s of TCR alpha and beta were amplified with iRepertoire arm-PCR. TCRdb analysed the multiplex PCR reads with MiXCR anew, one entry per CDR3 protein. The repertoire holds fewer than 250,000 distinct CDR3 sequences, over 25% seen once, with 20% to 25% in the top ten. This clonotype was picked up many times. This receptor was taken from a human donor with low-grade glioma or glioblastoma, undergoing nonglioma brain surgery, or in good health (not recorded which). Specimen: glioma tissue, nonneoplastic brain tissue, or PBMCs (not recorded which). J is TRBJ2-3 and V is TRBV6-1; tentative D call: TRBD1 (5 bases). The CDR3 reads CASNPDTITDTQYF. The CDR3 region has the DNA TGTGCCAGCAATCCGGACACAATCACAGATACGCAGTATTTT.